These 28 T cell receptor beta chains originate from one sample sequenced in a study of cytomegalovirus exposure and HLA in healthy donors (dated by TCRdb to 2016 to 2017). The method was the immunoSEQ multiplex PCR assay. A mixture of 60 forward primers for TCR Vbeta segments and 13 reverse primers for TCR Jbeta segments was used in the multiplex PCR. Imported from immuneACCESS, the table was reduced by TCRdb to in-frame sequences with V and J called. These copies leave out some clones; in studies compared against another copy, an unresolved V gene accounts for under half, and the cause of the remainder is not known. In all, the sample holds around 120,000 clones, and around 10% of those were seen once. The ten biggest clones cover approximately 3% of the sample. Sequencing was done on a sample of PBMCs. The receptors shown here come from a man aged 25-45 years in good health and CMV-seronegative.

The genes are TRBV11-2 and TRBJ1-2; 11 nucleotides match TRBD1. Germline lookup yields CDR1 SGHAT and CDR2 FQNNGV. The trim removed 5 bases at V and 2 bases at J, leaving 7 bases unmatched. CDR3 length: 16 amino acids. The CDR3 sequence is CASSAGTGGLNYGYTF. CDR3 DNA sequence: TGTGCCAGCAGCGCCGGGACAGGGGGACTCAACTATGGCTACACCTTC. The whole variable domain, filled in from reference TRBV11-2 and TRBJ1-2, reads EAGVAQSPRYKIIEKRQSVAFWCNPISGHATLYWYQQILGQGPKLLIQFQNNGVVDDSQLPKDRFSAERLKGVDSTLKIQPAKLEDSAVYLCASSAGTGGLNYGYTFGSGTRLTVV.

The rearrangement joins TRBV19 to TRBJ1-5; possible D gene TRBD1, 6 bases. CDR1 is LNHDA, CDR2 SQIVND, per germline (reference sequence). The CDR3 runs to 18 residues. The ends were cut back, 3 bases at V and 3 bases at J, with 21 bases in the middle. The DNA of the CDR3 is TGTGCCAGTAGTATTGGGGGCGGGGGGGGCGCCCCCAATCAGCCCCAGCATTTT. Protein product: CASSIGGGGGAPNQPQHF. The whole variable domain, remainder taken from reference TRBV19 and TRBJ1-5, is DGGITQSPKYLFRKEGQNVTLSCEQNLNHDAMYWYRQDPGQGLRLIYYSQIVNDFQKGDIAEGYSVSREKKESFPLTVTSAQKNPTAFYLCASSIGGGGGAPNQPQHFGDGTRLSIL.

The chain uses TRBV29-1 and TRBJ2-7, with TRBD2 identical over 14 bases. This CDR3 has 17 amino acids. CDR1 and CDR2 (germline): SQVTM, ANQGSEA. V lost 4 bases to trimming and J lost 5 bases; unmatched junction nucleotides: 13. The CDR3 protein is CSVAGLAGVRFSNEQYF. For the CDR3, the DNA is TGCAGCGTTGCGGGACTAGCGGGAGTCCGGTTTTCTAACGAGCAGTACTTC.

A few counts support this clone. The rearrangement joins TRBV2 to TRBJ1-5; possibly TRBD1 for D (6 bases). The ends were cut back, 1 base at V and 5 bases at J, with 12 bases in the middle. The CDR3 has 15 residues. Germline V CDR1 and CDR2: SNHLY, FYNNEI. This chain's CDR3 is CASSEERGAYQPQHF. The CDR3 DNA sequence: TGTGCCAGCAGTGAAGAGCGGGGGGCTTATCAGCCCCAGCATTTT.

The chain uses TRBV30 and TRBJ1-6; the match to TRBD1 covers 10 bases. The J segment lost 14 bases and the V segment lost 7 bases, leaving 11 bases of the junction unmatched. The V gene's germline CDR1 is GTSNPN and CDR2 SVGIG (reference sequence). The CDR3 length is 13 residues. As DNA, the CDR3 is TGTGCCTCCCAACACCGGGACAGGGGATCCCTCCACTTT. It specifies CASQHRDRGSLHF.

V is TRBV7-2 and J is TRBJ1-4; perhaps TRBD1 as D (5 bases). Germline lookup yields CDR1 SGHTA and CDR2 FQGNSA. This CDR3 region has 16 residues. Trimming shortened V by 5 bases and J by 4 bases, and 17 bases separated the two germline ends. In nucleotides, the CDR3 is TGTGCCAGCAGCCCCGGGGGAGAGGGAGATAATGAAAAACTGTTTTTT. Protein sequence: CASSPGGEGDNEKLFF. Using reference TRBV7-2 and TRBJ1-4 for the parts outside the CDR3, the full variable domain is GAGVSQSPSNKVTEKGKDVELRCDPISGHTALYWYRQSLGQGLEFLIYFQGNSAPDKSGLPSDRFSAERTGGSVSTLTIQRTQQEDSAVYLCASSPGGEGDNEKLFFGSGTQLSVL.

CDR3 coding DNA: TGTGCCACCAGCAGAGCTAACGTCCAGGGGGCTGAGCAGTTCTTC. Translating gives CATSRANVQGAEQFF. V is TRBV15 and J is TRBJ2-1; 8 bases line up with TRBD1. The V gene's germline CDR1 is LNHNV and CDR2 YYDKDF (reference sequence). V lost 1 base and J lost 9; bases outside the gene matches: 8. The CDR3 covers 15 residues. Full variable domain (remainder filled in from reference TRBV15 and TRBJ2-1): DAMVIQNPRYQVTQFGKPVTLSCSQTLNHNVMYWYQQKSSQAPKLLFHYYDKDFNNEADTPDNFQSRRPNTSFCFLDIRSPGLGDTAMYLCATSRANVQGAEQFFGPGTRLTVL.

This clone was picked up a small number of times. The junction shows a germline mismatch at one end, possibly a read error. This chain connects TRBV7-7 to TRBJ2-1; 7 bases agree with TRBD2. Germline CDR1 SSHAT, CDR2 FNYEAQ (reference sequence). This CDR3 contains 15 residues. DNA of the CDR3: TGTGCTAGCAGCCCCGTGGCCAGCGGGACCCATGAGCAGTTCTTC. Translated, it gives CASSPVASGTHEQFF. Filled out from reference TRBV7-7 and TRBJ2-1, the complete variable domain reads GAGVSQSPRYKVTKRGQDVTLRCDPISSHATLYWYQQALGQGPEFLTYFNYEAQPDKSGLPSDRFSAERPEGSISTLTIQRTEQRDSAMYRCASSPVASGTHEQFFGPGTRLTVL.

This clone was seen more than once but under ten times. The chain joins TRBV5-1 to TRBJ2-6, with 7 nucleotides matching TRBD1. V shed 4 bases, J shed 4 bases, and the junction held 5 bases outside the gene matches. In germline, CDR1 is SGHRS, CDR2 YFSETQ. This CDR3 region has 15 residues. Written as DNA, the CDR3 is TGCGCCAGCAGCGTGGGACAGTCGGGGGCCAACGTCCTGACTTTC. Translation: CASSVGQSGANVLTF. The full variable domain, completed using reference TRBV5-1 and TRBJ2-6, is KAGVTQTPRYLIKTRGQQVTLSCSPISGHRSVSWYQQTPGQGLQFLFEYFSETQRNKGNFPGRFSGRQFSNSRSEMNVSTLELGDSALYLCASSVGQSGANVLTFGAGSRLTVL.

This clone was observed a handful of times. The genes are TRBV13 and TRBJ2-5; 7 bases align to TRBD1. CDR1 and CDR2 from the germline V gene are PRHDT and FYEKMQ (reference sequence). There are 14 residues in the CDR3. V lost 5 bases, J lost 7 bases, and 10 bases stayed unmatched. CDR3 sequence (DNA): TGTGCCAGCAGCGTCCAGACAGGGCTGGGGACCCAGTACTTC. Its translation is CASSVQTGLGTQYF.

This clone has a handful of counts. This sequence joins TRBV27 and TRBJ1-4; D may be TRBD1 (5 bases). CDR1 is MNHEY, CDR2 SMNVEV, per germline (reference sequence). The CDR3 runs 16 residues. Trimming removed 8 bases from V and 0 bases from J, with 16 bases in between. This chain's CDR3 is CASPSRSGTTNEKLFF. The CDR3 nucleotides are TGTGCCAGCCCGAGCCGTTCAGGGACAACTAATGAAAAACTGTTTTTT.

V is TRBV5-4 and J is TRBJ1-6; D remains ambiguous. This CDR3 is built from 14 residues. CDR1 and CDR2 (germline): SGHNT, YYREEE (reference sequence). V was trimmed by 0 bases and J by 9 bases, leaving 10 bases between them. As DNA, the CDR3 is TGTGCCAGCAGCTTGGCCAGATGGAGTTCACCCCTCCACTTT. It encodes CASSLARWSSPLHF.

Comments on this clone: This sample also contains other DNA sequences that code for the same CDR3. V gene TRBV9 combines with J gene TRBJ2-7, with TRBD2 as a possible D gene (6 bases). The germline gives CDR1 SGDLS, CDR2 YYNGEE. Trimming shortened V by 3 bases and J by 6 bases, and 13 bases separated the two germline ends. The CDR3 covers 13 residues. The CDR3 sequence is CASSATLGGEQYF. The CDR3 DNA follows: TGTGCCAGCAGCGCCACCCTCGGGGGCGAGCAGTACTTC.

V is TRBV5-1 and J is TRBJ2-4; TRBD2 matches at 9 bases. This CDR3 is 14 amino acids long. From germline, CDR1 is SGHRS and CDR2 YFSETQ. The V and J ends lost 1 base and 4 bases, in that order; junction bases with no gene match: 0. The CDR3 protein is CASSLTSGKNIQYF. CDR3 DNA sequence: TGCGCCAGCAGCTTGACTAGCGGGAAAAACATTCAGTACTTC.

This clone was found a few times. V and J are TRBV29-1 and TRBJ2-7; 11 nucleotides align to TRBD1. Germline V gene sequence: CDR1 SQVTM, CDR2 ANQGSEA. Trimming removed 2 bases from V and 3 bases from J; junction bases left unmatched: 3. This CDR3 comprises 14 residues. The CDR3 here is CSVETGTGGYEQYF. CDR3 DNA sequence: TGCAGCGTTGAAACCGGGACAGGGGGCTACGAGCAGTACTTC.

This clone showed up just a few times. The chain has TRBV2 and TRBJ2-1; TRBD1 matches at 8 bases. V shed 11 bases, J shed 2 bases, and the junction held 11 bases outside the gene matches. The CDR3 has 15 amino acids. CDR1 SNHLY and CDR2 FYNNEI come from the germline V gene. The CDR3 loop reads CAVPDPGGAYNEQFF. As DNA, the CDR3 is TGTGCCGTTCCGGATCCAGGGGGCGCCTACAATGAGCAGTTCTTC.

There are a few counts of this clone. Here the CDR3 reads CASSAESSYNSPLHF. The CDR3 coding sequence is TGCGCCAGCAGTGCCGAGAGCTCCTATAATTCACCCCTCCACTTT. The chain combines TRBV5-1 with TRBJ1-6; D unresolved. Germline CDR1 is SGHRS and CDR2 is YFSETQ. V shed 5 bases and J shed 0 bases, with 9 bases lying between them. CDR3 length: 15 amino acids.

This chain connects TRBV7-2 to TRBJ2-7; a weak D match, TRBD2 (6 bases). The CDR3 covers 14 residues. V lost 5 bases, J lost 3 bases, and 14 bases lay in between. In germline, CDR1 is SGHTA, CDR2 FQGNSA. CDR3 in amino acids: CASSPGVGFYEQYF. CDR3 nucleotides: TGTGCCAGCAGCCCGGGGGTAGGGTTCTACGAGCAGTACTTC.

This clone was observed a few times. V and J are TRBV6-5 and TRBJ2-7; 9 bases map to TRBD1. From germline, CDR1 is MNHEY and CDR2 SVGAGI. The CDR3 has 15 amino acids. V trimming: 6 bases; J trimming: 2 bases; junction bases outside the gene matches: 8. This CDR3 is CASRPPGQGAYEQYF. CDR3 nucleotide sequence: TGTGCCAGCAGGCCCCCGGGACAGGGCGCCTACGAGCAGTACTTC.

This clone has at least ten counts. The V call is TRBV9, the J call TRBJ2-1; 8 nucleotides match TRBD2. V trimming: 4 bases; J trimming: 7 bases; junction bases outside the gene matches: 7. The germline V gene has CDR1 SGDLS and CDR2 YYNGEE. The CDR3 has 14 residues. The CDR3 nucleotides are TGTGCCAGCAGCAGTAGCGGGGACGGGAATGAGCAGTTCTTC. It is translated as CASSSSGDGNEQFF.

V gene TRBV7-8 combines with J gene TRBJ2-3; 14 bases fit TRBD2. V lost 10 bases, J lost 5 bases, and 11 bases stayed unmatched. The V gene's germline CDR1 is SGHVS and CDR2 FQNEAQ. The CDR3 has 16 residues. The CDR3 spells CATKPGTSGGGDTQYF. The CDR3 region has the DNA TGTGCCACCAAGCCTGGGACTAGCGGGGGCGGAGATACGCAGTATTTT.

This clone was picked up a small number of times. V is TRBV15 and J is TRBJ2-7; TRBD2 agrees at 8 bases. The CDR3 runs to 14 residues. Germline values: CDR1 LNHNV, CDR2 YYDKDF (reference sequence). Trimming removed 5 bases from V and 2 bases from J; junction bases left unmatched: 5. The CDR3 DNA is TGTGCCACCAGCCCCCGGGGGGGACCCTACGAGCAGTACTTC. The encoded protein is CATSPRGGPYEQYF.

This clone was counted a few times. The rearrangement uses TRBV7-9 and TRBJ2-1; 8 bases are shared with TRBD2. The CDR3 runs 16 residues. Germline-derived CDR1 and CDR2 are SEHNR and FQNEAQ (reference sequence). Unmatched junction bases numbered 12, after V lost 5 bases and J lost 6 bases. CDR3 sequence reads: CASSPPSETSANEQFF. CDR3 nucleotide sequence: TGTGCCAGCAGCCCCCCATCTGAGACTAGCGCCAATGAGCAGTTCTTC.

This clone was counted between two and nine times. The rearrangement links TRBV15 to TRBJ2-1; 7 bases are shared with TRBD2. Germline lookup yields CDR1 LNHNV and CDR2 YYDKDF (reference sequence). The CDR3 runs 15 residues. Trimming took 1 base from V and 2 from J; bases not matched to a gene: 2. CDR3 DNA: TGTGCCACCAGCAGAGTTGGGGGGGCCTACAATGAGCAGTTCTTC. It encodes CATSRVGGAYNEQFF.

This clone appeared a few times. The chain is built from TRBV9 and TRBJ2-7; TRBD1 matches 9 bases. From germline, CDR1 is SGDLS and CDR2 YYNGEE. The CDR3 loop spans 15 amino acids. V gave up 3 bases and J gave up 7 bases; unmatched junction bases: 11. The CDR3 is CASSGGQGKLLEQYF. The CDR3 coding sequence is TGTGCCAGCAGCGGGGGACAGGGAAAGCTACTAGAGCAGTACTTC.

This clone was seen a handful of times. The chain employs TRBV30 and TRBJ1-5; 10 bases line up with TRBD1. Germline V lookup: CDR1 GTSNPN, CDR2 SVGIG (reference sequence). With V trimmed by 2 bases and J by 6 bases, 10 bases remained unmatched. CDR3 size: 16 residues. The CDR3 loop is CAWSSVPGQGRQPQHF. For the CDR3, the DNA is TGTGCCTGGAGTTCCGTCCCGGGACAGGGGCGTCAGCCCCAGCATTTT.

This clone was seen only a few times. The rearrangement uses TRBV7-6 and TRBJ2-5; the match to TRBD2 covers 7 bases. With 3 bases clipped from V and 1 base from J, the junction kept 2 bases outside the gene matches. In germline, CDR1 is SGHVS, CDR2 FNYEAQ. This CDR3 spans 14 amino acids. The chain's CDR3 is CASSLGGTQETQYF. In DNA, the CDR3 is TGTGCCAGCAGCTTGGGGGGGACCCAAGAGACCCAGTACTTC.

There are a few counts of this clone. The chain joins TRBV18 to TRBJ2-5; D is ambiguous. The CDR3 runs to 15 residues. The V gene lost 6 bases and the J gene lost 4 bases, with 18 bases spanning the gap. CDR1 and CDR2 (germline): KGHSH, LQKENI. This chain's CDR3 is CASSSTPTLPETQYF. CDR3 nucleotide sequence: TGTGCCAGCTCGTCGACACCGACCCTCCCAGAGACCCAGTACTTC.